The clone carrying this T cell receptor (beta chain) showed up just a few times. Its antigen is unidentified. Trimming stripped 7 bases from V and 0 bases from J, with 14 bases between. CDR1 is SGHRS, CDR2 YFSETQ, per germline. The length of the CDR3 is 16 residues. The data originate from a study of OX40 agonist ivuxolimab in advanced cancers. Study summary: The study gave patients intravenous ivuxolimab at 0.01 to 10 mg/kg every 2 weeks. Points from the study as a whole: At doses 0.1 to 3.0 mg/kg, CD4+ and CD8+ clones expanded. The work left the antigen specificity of expanded peripheral T cells undetermined.

Data came from immunoSEQ multiplex PCR; TCRdb stores just in-frame clones and leaves some out. The table has 20,000 to 25,000 clones, more than 65% seen once; the top ten hold more than 9%. This TCR was recovered from an adult with an advanced solid tumor such as melanoma, head and neck, liver or kidney cancer. The sequencing here drew on CD4+ or CD8+ T cells sorted from blood, taken in a trial of the OX40 agonist ivuxolimab. The chain employs TRBV5-1 and TRBJ2-6; D not certain. CDR3 nucleotide sequence: TGCGCCAGCTCACCGCCGGGTGCCTCTGGGGCCAACGTCCTGACTTTC. This gives the protein CASSPPGASGANVLTF.